Listed below are T cell receptor beta chains from one sample, sequenced in a study of cytomegalovirus exposure and HLA in healthy donors. Only in-frame clones appear in the TCRdb table, and some are missing; sequencing was by immunoSEQ multiplex PCR. The table lists about 190,000 clones, with around 6% in the top ten. Sequencing used PBMCs. Every receptor here comes from a man aged 25-40 years in good health and CMV-seronegative. CDR3s include the opening cysteine and the closing phenylalanine or tryptophan. Each record gives: V gene, J gene, D gene, CDR3 DNA, CDR3 protein. A D gene is named only where the DNA matches it firmly.

V: TRBV27; J: TRBJ1-4; D: -; DNA: TGTGCCAGCAGTGGGGAGACAGGATCTAATGAAAAACTGTTTTTT; CDR3: CASSGETGSNEKLFF
V: TRBV11-2; J: TRBJ2-7; D: -; DNA: TGTGCCAGCAGTCGGACTATCGAGCAGTACTTC; CDR3: CASSRTIEQYF
V: TRBV28; J: TRBJ1-3; D: TRBD1; DNA: TGTGCCAGCAGTTTCTCGGACAGGGGTGGAAACACCATATATTTT; CDR3: CASSFSDRGGNTIYF
V: TRBV5-1; J: TRBJ2-5; D: TRBD2; DNA: TGCGCCAGCAGCTTGGTAGCGGGAGGGCGGGAGACCCAGTACTTC; CDR3: CASSLVAGGRETQYF
V: TRBV7-2; J: TRBJ1-1; D: -; DNA: TGTGCCAGCAGCCCCCGTGTGGGGGCTAACACTGAAGCTTTCTTT; CDR3: CASSPRVGANTEAFF
V: TRBV28; J: TRBJ1-2; D: TRBD1; DNA: TGTGCCAGCAGTTTCCGGACAGGAGTCTATGGCTACACCTTC; CDR3: CASSFRTGVYGYTF
V: TRBV19; J: TRBJ2-5; D: TRBD1; DNA: TGTGCCAGTAGTATAGGGCGGGACAGGGGTACGAGGCGGGAGCAAGAGACCCAGTACTTC; CDR3: CASSIGRDRGTRREQETQYF
V: TRBV4-1; J: TRBJ1-1; D: TRBD1; DNA: TGCGCCAGCAGCCAGCGATACCAGGACAGGGCCTATGAAGCTTTCTTT; CDR3: CASSQRYQDRAYEAFF
V: TRBV5-6; J: TRBJ2-7; D: -; DNA: TGTGCCAGCAGCAAGGACAGTGTATACGAGCAGTACTTC; CDR3: CASSKDSVYEQYF
V: TRBV25-1; J: TRBJ1-4; D: -; DNA: TGTGCCACCACCGGGAAATTTAATGAAAAACTGTTTTTT; CDR3: CATTGKFNEKLFF
V: TRBV2; J: TRBJ2-3; D: TRBD2; DNA: TGTGCCAGCAGTGTAGCGGGGGGGCATTTTTCAGATACGCAGTATTTT; CDR3: CASSVAGGHFSDTQYF
V: TRBV18; J: TRBJ1-1; D: -; DNA: TGTGCCAGCTCTCCTTTGAGAGGTGATCATATGAACACTGAAGCTTTCTTT; CDR3: CASSPLRGDHMNTEAFF
V: TRBV7-8; J: TRBJ1-2; D: -; DNA: TGTGCCAGCAGCCTAGGCGGGGGGCGCATCTATGGCTACACCTTC; CDR3: CASSLGGGRIYGYTF
V: TRBV11-2; J: TRBJ1-1; D: -; DNA: TGTGCCAGCAGCTTAGGCGTGGCAGGGGCGAACACTGAAGCTTTCTTT; CDR3: CASSLGVAGANTEAFF
V: TRBV5-4; J: TRBJ2-1; D: TRBD2; DNA: TGTGCCAGCAGCTTAGGGCAGCGGGGGGGCCGTGAGCAGTTCTTC; CDR3: CASSLGQRGGREQFF
V: TRBV27; J: TRBJ1-1; D: -; DNA: TGTGCCAGCAGTTCATCGACAGGCACTGAAGCTTTCTTT; CDR3: CASSSSTGTEAFF
V: TRBV6-5; J: TRBJ1-5; D: -; DNA: TGTGCCAGCAGTTACGGACAGAATCAGCCCCAGCATTTT; CDR3: CASSYGQNQPQHF
V: TRBV7-9; J: TRBJ1-1; D: -; DNA: TGTGCCAGCAGCTCCACGGGACATTCAAATGAAGCTTTCTTT; CDR3: CASSSTGHSNEAFF
V: TRBV19; J: TRBJ2-5; D: TRBD2; DNA: TGTGCCAGTAGTGGGTCCGGGACTAGCGGTCAAGAGACCCAGTACTTC; CDR3: CASSGSGTSGQETQYF
V: TRBV27; J: TRBJ2-6; D: -; DNA: TGTGCCAGCCGAGGGCCTGGGGCCAACGTCCTGACTTTC; CDR3: CASRGPGANVLTF
V: TRBV7-9; J: TRBJ1-1; D: TRBD1; DNA: TGTGCCAGCAGCCGGGACAGCGAAGCTTTCTTT; CDR3: CASSRDSEAFF
V: TRBV11-3; J: TRBJ1-1; D: -; DNA: TGTGCCAGCAGCTTATCAGGGGTGAACACTGAAGCTTTCTTT; CDR3: CASSLSGVNTEAFF
V: TRBV11-2; J: TRBJ2-3; D: -; DNA: TGTGCCAGCAGCTTAGGGTGGTTACGTAGCGGTGCGGATACGCAGTATTTT; CDR3: CASSLGWLRSGADTQYF
V: TRBV6-1; J: TRBJ2-7; D: TRBD2; DNA: TGTACCAGCACCCCCCGAGGTAGCGGGGGAAACGAGCAGTACTTC; CDR3: CTSTPRGSGGNEQYF
V: TRBV6-5; J: TRBJ1-6; D: -; DNA: TGTGCCAGCAGTTACTCGTCAGGGTTTTCACCCCTCCACTTT; CDR3: CASSYSSGFSPLHF
V: TRBV5-1; J: TRBJ2-2; D: TRBD2; DNA: TGCGCCAGCAGCTTGGCTAGCGGAACGAACACCGGGGAGCTGTTTTTT; CDR3: CASSLASGTNTGELFF
V: TRBV10-3; J: TRBJ2-5; D: TRBD2; DNA: TGTGCCAAGCCGCGGGGGTCTCGAGTAGAGACCCAGTACTTC; CDR3: CAKPRGSRVETQYF
V: TRBV9; J: TRBJ2-3; D: TRBD2; DNA: TGTGCCAGCAGCGTTGGCCTAGCGGGGGCCACAGATACGCAGTATTTT; CDR3: CASSVGLAGATDTQYF
V: TRBV7-9; J: TRBJ1-2; D: -; DNA: TGTGCCAGCAGCTTTTGGGAAAACGGGGGCTATGGCTACACCTTC; CDR3: CASSFWENGGYGYTF
V: TRBV10-3; J: TRBJ1-2; D: TRBD1; DNA: TGTGCCATCAGGAGGACAGGGGCGACCCCCTATGTTGCCACCTTC; CDR3: CAIRRTGATPYVATF
V: TRBV13; J: TRBJ2-1; D: -; DNA: TGTGCCAGCAGCTTCGCTACGGGGTTAGGCTCCTACAATGAGCAGTTCTTC; CDR3: CASSFATGLGSYNEQFF
V: TRBV25-1; J: TRBJ1-3; D: TRBD1; DNA: TGTGCCAGCAGTGATCTCTTAGGGGGCGCCTCTGGAAACACCATATATTTT; CDR3: CASSDLLGGASGNTIYF
V: TRBV5-1; J: TRBJ2-5; D: TRBD1; DNA: TGCGCCAGCAGCAGATCGTCAGGGGGCGGTGAGACCCAGTACTTC; CDR3: CASSRSSGGGETQYF
V: TRBV9; J: TRBJ1-1; D: -; DNA: TGTGCCAGCAGCGTACAGGGAACTGAGACTGAAGCTTTCTTT; CDR3: CASSVQGTETEAFF
V: TRBV27; J: TRBJ2-4; D: -; DNA: TGTGCCAGCAGTTTAACAGGGAGTACGGGCATTCAGTACTTC; CDR3: CASSLTGSTGIQYF
V: TRBV5-8; J: TRBJ2-1; D: TRBD1; DNA: TGTGCCAGCAGTCAGACCGGGACAGGGGGCGGGAGTGGCAATGAGCAGTTCTTC; CDR3: CASSQTGTGGGSGNEQFF
V: TRBV5-4; J: TRBJ1-1; D: -; DNA: TGTGCCAGCAGGTTTGAGAGGAACACTGAAGCTTTCTTT; CDR3: CASRFERNTEAFF
V: TRBV6-5; J: TRBJ2-5; D: TRBD1; DNA: TGTGCCAGCAGTGGACAGGGGGCGAGGGAGACCCAGTACTTC; CDR3: CASSGQGARETQYF
V: TRBV5-6; J: TRBJ2-7; D: TRBD2; DNA: TGTGCCAGCAGCTTGTGGCTAGCGGGGGTAAGCTCCTACGAGCAGTACTTC; CDR3: CASSLWLAGVSSYEQYF
V: TRBV30; J: TRBJ2-2; D: -; DNA: TGTGCCTGGAGTGTCGGAGTAGAGACCGGGGAGCTGTTTTTT; CDR3: CAWSVGVETGELFF
V: TRBV10-3; J: TRBJ2-7; D: TRBD1; DNA: TGTGCCATCAGTGGGACAGGGGGCTCCTACGAGCAGTACTTC; CDR3: CAISGTGGSYEQYF
V: TRBV28; J: TRBJ1-1; D: -; DNA: TGTGCCAGCACCCTGGGGCAGCTAACCACTGAAGCTTTCTTT; CDR3: CASTLGQLTTEAFF
V: TRBV28; J: TRBJ1-6; D: -; DNA: TGTGCCAGCGCTCAGGGCCTTGGATCCTATAATTCACCCCTCCACTTT; CDR3: CASAQGLGSYNSPLHF
V: TRBV28; J: TRBJ2-2; D: TRBD1; DNA: TGTGCCAGCAGTTCCCAGGGGGCTCCGAACACCGGGGAGCTGTTTTTT; CDR3: CASSSQGAPNTGELFF
V: TRBV2; J: TRBJ1-5; D: TRBD1; DNA: TGTGCCAGCACCAACGAACCGACAGGGGTTCAGCCCCAGCATTTT; CDR3: CASTNEPTGVQPQHF
V: TRBV6-5; J: TRBJ1-6; D: -; DNA: TGTGCCAGCAGTTACTCGTTCAGAACCTATAATTCACCCCTCCACTTT; CDR3: CASSYSFRTYNSPLHF
V: TRBV7-6; J: TRBJ2-7; D: -; DNA: TGTGCCAGCAGCTCTACCGTCGCCTACGAGCAGTACTTC; CDR3: CASSSTVAYEQYF
V: TRBV7-9; J: TRBJ1-6; D: -; DNA: TGTGCCAGCAGCTTAACCCAGGGGCCCCTCCACTTT; CDR3: CASSLTQGPLHF
V: TRBV29-1; J: TRBJ2-7; D: TRBD1; DNA: TGCAGCGCCCAAGCACAGGGGGGATCCGAGCAGTACTTC; CDR3: CSAQAQGGSEQYF
V: TRBV30; J: TRBJ1-2; D: -; DNA: TGTGCCTGGAGTTGGGACACAGAGTCCTATGGCTACACCTTC; CDR3: CAWSWDTESYGYTF
V: TRBV6-6; J: TRBJ1-2; D: TRBD1; DNA: TGTGCCAGCAGCGGGACAGAGGCTAACTATGGCTACACCTTC; CDR3: CASSGTEANYGYTF
V: TRBV29-1; J: TRBJ1-1; D: -; DNA: TGCAGCGTTGTTGGAGGGACTGAAGCTTTCTTT; CDR3: CSVVGGTEAFF
V: TRBV7-2; J: TRBJ2-3; D: TRBD1; DNA: TGTGCCACCTCGGGACAGATCACAGATACGCAGTATTTT; CDR3: CATSGQITDTQYF
V: TRBV11-3; J: TRBJ2-7; D: -; DNA: TGTGCCAGCAGCTACTATGGTGTGGCATACGAGCAGTACTTC; CDR3: CASSYYGVAYEQYF
V: TRBV5-4; J: TRBJ2-2; D: -; DNA: TGTGCCAGCAGCTCTGGACTTTTCGCGAACACCGGGGAGCTGTTTTTT; CDR3: CASSSGLFANTGELFF
V: TRBV6-6; J: TRBJ2-1; D: TRBD2; DNA: TGTGCCAGCAGTTCCAGACTAGCGGGGGGGTATGAGCAGTTCTTC; CDR3: CASSSRLAGGYEQFF
V: TRBV6-1; J: TRBJ1-5; D: -; DNA: TGTGCCAGCAGTGAATTTGGGAGTAGGTATATGGGTCAGCCCCAGCATTTT; CDR3: CASSEFGSRYMGQPQHF
V: TRBV1; J: TRBJ2-3; D: -; DNA: TGCACCAGAGGGACAGGACAATCACTTTCTAGCACAGATACGCAGTATTTT; CDR3: CTRGTGQSLSSTDTQYF
V: TRBV27; J: TRBJ1-6; D: TRBD1; DNA: TGTGCCAGCAGTAGATCTAGGCGGGGACAGGGGGGCTCACCCCTCCACTTT; CDR3: CASSRSRRGQGGSPLHF
V: TRBV2; J: TRBJ1-5; D: TRBD1; DNA: TGTGCCAGCAGCGTTGACAGGGTCGGTTTTCAGCCCCAGCATTTT; CDR3: CASSVDRVGFQPQHF